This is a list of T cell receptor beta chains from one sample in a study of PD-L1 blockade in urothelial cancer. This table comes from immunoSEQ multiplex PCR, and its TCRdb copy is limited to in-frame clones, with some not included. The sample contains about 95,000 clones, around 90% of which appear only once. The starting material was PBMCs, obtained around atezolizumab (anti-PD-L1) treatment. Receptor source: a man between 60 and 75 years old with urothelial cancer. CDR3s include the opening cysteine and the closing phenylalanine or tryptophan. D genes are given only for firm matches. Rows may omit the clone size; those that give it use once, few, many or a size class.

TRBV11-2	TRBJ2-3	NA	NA	CASRSPGDYTQYF	TGTGCCAGCAGATCCCCGGGGGACTATACGCAGTATTTT
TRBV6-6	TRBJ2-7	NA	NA	CASNTGSVGEQYF	TGTGCCAGCAATACAGGGTCTGTGGGAGAGCAGTACTTC
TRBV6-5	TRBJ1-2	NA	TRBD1	CASSTGQRYGYTF	TGTGCCAGCAGCACGGGACAGCGCTATGGCTACACCTTC
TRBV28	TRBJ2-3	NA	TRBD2	CASSPLSGGLTDTQYF	TGTGCCAGCAGTCCACTTAGCGGGGGACTCACAGATACGCAGTATTTT
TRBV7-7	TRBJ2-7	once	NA	CASSLAGSYEQYF	TGTGCTAGCAGCTTAGCCGGTTCCTACGAGCAGTACTTC
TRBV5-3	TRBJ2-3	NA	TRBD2	CATCAGEEDTQYF	TGTGCCACCTGTGCGGGAGAAGAAGATACGCAGTATTTT
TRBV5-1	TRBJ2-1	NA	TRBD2	CASSTGGVAGAVGQFF	TGCGCCAGCAGCACGGGTGGGGTCGCGGGAGCCGTAGGGCAGTTCTTC
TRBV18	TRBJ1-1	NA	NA	CASAIGEMNTEAFF	TGTGCCAGCGCCATTGGGGAGATGAACACTGAAGCTTTCTTT
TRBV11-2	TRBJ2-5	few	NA	CASSPLGATYQETQYF	TGTGCCAGCAGCCCCTTGGGGGCTACCTACCAAGAGACCCAGTACTTC
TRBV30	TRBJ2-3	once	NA	CAWIPRGLSTDTQYF	TGTGCCTGGATCCCCAGGGGATTGAGTACAGATACGCAGTATTTT
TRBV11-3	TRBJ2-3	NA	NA	CASSPSRGTDTQYF	TGTGCCAGCAGCCCCTCGAGAGGCACAGATACGCAGTATTTT
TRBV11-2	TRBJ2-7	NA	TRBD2	CASSLDLYRPSGTSYEQYF	TGTGCCAGCAGCTTAGATCTCTATCGGCCTAGCGGGACCTCCTACGAGCAGTACTTC
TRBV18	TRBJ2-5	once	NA	CASSPAQETQYF	TGTGCCAGCTCCCCAGCGCAAGAGACCCAGTACTTC
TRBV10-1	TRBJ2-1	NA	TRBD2	CASSESTLAGVNEQFF	TGCGCCAGCAGTGAGTCGACTCTAGCGGGAGTGAATGAGCAGTTCTTC
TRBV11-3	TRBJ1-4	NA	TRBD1	CASSLGQGAKLFF	TGTGCCAGCAGCTTGGGACAGGGTGCAAAACTGTTTTTT
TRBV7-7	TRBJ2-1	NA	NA	CASSLGSPGAYNEQFF	TGTGCTAGCAGCTTAGGGTCCCCAGGGGCCTACAATGAGCAGTTCTTC